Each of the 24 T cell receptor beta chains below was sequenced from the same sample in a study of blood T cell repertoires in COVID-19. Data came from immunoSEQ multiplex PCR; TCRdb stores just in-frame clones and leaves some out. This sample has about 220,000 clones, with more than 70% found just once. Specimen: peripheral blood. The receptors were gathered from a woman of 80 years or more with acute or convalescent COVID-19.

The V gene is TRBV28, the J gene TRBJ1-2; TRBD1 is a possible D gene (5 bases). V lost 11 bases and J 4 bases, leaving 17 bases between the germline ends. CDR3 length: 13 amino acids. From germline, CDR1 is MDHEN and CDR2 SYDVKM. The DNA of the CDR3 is TGTGCCTGGGGGAGGGCGTCGGGCTATGGCTACACCTTC. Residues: CAWGRASGYGYTF.

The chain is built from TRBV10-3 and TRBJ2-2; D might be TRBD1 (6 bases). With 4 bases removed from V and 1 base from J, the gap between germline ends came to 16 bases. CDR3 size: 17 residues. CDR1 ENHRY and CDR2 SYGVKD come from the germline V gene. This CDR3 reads CAISGNQGPGNTGELFF. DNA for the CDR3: TGTGCCATCAGTGGTAATCAGGGGCCGGGGAACACCGGGGAGCTGTTTTTT.

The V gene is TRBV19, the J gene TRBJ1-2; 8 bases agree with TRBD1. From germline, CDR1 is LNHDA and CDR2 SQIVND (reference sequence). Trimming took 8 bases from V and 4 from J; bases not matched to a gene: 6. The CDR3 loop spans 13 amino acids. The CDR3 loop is CASWAGGTYGYTF. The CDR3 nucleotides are TGTGCCAGTTGGGCAGGGGGCACCTATGGCTACACCTTC.

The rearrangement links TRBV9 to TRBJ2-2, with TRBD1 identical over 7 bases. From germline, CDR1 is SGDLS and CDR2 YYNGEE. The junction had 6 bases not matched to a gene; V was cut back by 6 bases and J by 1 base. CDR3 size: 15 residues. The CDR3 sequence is CASNRQGENTGELFF. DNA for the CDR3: TGTGCCAGCAACCGACAGGGCGAGAACACCGGGGAGCTGTTTTTT.

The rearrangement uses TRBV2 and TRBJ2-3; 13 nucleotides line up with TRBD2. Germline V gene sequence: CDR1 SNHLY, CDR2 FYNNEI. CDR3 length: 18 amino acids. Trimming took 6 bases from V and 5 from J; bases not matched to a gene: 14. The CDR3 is CASRLGLAGVQRVDTQYF. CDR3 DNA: TGTGCCAGCAGACTCGGACTAGCGGGGGTCCAAAGAGTAGATACGCAGTATTTT.

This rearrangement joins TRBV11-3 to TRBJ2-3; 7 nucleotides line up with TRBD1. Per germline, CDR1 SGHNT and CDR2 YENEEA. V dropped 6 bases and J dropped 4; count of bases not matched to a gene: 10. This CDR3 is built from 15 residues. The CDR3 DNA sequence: TGTGCCAGCAGGAACCGGGACAGTAACCCAGATACGCAGTATTTT. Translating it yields CASRNRDSNPDTQYF.

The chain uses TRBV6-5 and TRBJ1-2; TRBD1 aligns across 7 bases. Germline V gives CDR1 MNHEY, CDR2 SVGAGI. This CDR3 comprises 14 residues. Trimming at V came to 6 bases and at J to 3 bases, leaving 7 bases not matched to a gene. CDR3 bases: TGTGCCAGCAGCCTACAGGGGTGGGACTATGGCTACACCTTC. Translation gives CASSLQGWDYGYTF.

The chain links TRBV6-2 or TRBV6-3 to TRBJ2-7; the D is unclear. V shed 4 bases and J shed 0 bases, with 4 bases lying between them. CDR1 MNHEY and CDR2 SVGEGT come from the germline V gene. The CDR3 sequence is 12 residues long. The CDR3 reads CASSFSSYEQYF. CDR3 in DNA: TGTGCCAGCAGTTTCAGCTCCTACGAGCAGTACTTC.

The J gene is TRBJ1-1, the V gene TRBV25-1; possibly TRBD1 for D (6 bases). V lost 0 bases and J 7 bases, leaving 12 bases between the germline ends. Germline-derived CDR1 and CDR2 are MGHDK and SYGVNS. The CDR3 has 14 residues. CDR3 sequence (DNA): TGTGCCAGCAGTGAATATGCTCGAGGGGGTGAAGCTTTCTTT. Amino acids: CASSEYARGGEAFF.

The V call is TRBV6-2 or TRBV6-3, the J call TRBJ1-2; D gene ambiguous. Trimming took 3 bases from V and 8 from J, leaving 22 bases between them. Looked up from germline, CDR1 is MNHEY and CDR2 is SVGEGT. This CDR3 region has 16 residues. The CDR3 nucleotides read TGTGCCAGCAGTTATCGGGGTCGAATGAAGGGTCACGGCTACACCTTC. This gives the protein CASSYRGRMKGHGYTF.

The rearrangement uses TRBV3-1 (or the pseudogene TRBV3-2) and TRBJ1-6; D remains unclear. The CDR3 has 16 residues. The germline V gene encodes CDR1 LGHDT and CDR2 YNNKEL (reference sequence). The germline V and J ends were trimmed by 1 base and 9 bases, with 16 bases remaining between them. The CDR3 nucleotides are TGTGCCAGCAGCCAAGTATGGAGGACCCCATCTTCACCCCTCCACTTT. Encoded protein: CASSQVWRTPSSPLHF.

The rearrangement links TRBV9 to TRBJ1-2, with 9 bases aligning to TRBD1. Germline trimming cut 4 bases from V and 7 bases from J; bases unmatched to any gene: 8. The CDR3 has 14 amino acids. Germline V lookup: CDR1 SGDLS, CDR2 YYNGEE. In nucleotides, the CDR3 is TGTGCCAGCAGCATAACCACAGGGGGCGTTGGCTACACCTTC. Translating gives CASSITTGGVGYTF.

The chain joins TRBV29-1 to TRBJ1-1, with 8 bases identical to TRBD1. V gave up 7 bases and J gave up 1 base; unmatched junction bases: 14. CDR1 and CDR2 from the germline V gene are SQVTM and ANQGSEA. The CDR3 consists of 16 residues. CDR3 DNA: TGCAGCGCCCGCGGGGTGACAGGGGTTGCGAACACTGAAGCTTTCTTT. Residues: CSARGVTGVANTEAFF.

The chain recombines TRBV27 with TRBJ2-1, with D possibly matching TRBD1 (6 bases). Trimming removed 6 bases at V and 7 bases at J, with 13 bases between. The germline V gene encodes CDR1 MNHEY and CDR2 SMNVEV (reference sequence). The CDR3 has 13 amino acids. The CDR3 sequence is CASRGRGMNEQFF. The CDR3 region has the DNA TGTGCCAGCAGGGGTAGGGGGATGAATGAGCAGTTCTTC.

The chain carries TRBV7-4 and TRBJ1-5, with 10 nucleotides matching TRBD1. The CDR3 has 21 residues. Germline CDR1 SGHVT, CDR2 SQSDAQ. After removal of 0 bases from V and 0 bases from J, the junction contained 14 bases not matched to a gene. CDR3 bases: TGTGCCAGCAGCTTAGCCGTTCCGGGACAGGGGTTGCCCAATAGCAATCAGCCCCAGCATTTT. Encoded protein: CASSLAVPGQGLPNSNQPQHF.

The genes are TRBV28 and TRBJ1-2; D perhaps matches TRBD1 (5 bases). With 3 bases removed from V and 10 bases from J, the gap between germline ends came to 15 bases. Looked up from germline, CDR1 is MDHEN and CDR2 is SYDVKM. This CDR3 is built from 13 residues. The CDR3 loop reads CASSFVGAGSYTF. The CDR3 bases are TGTGCCAGCAGTTTTGTTGGGGCTGGGTCCTACACCTTC.

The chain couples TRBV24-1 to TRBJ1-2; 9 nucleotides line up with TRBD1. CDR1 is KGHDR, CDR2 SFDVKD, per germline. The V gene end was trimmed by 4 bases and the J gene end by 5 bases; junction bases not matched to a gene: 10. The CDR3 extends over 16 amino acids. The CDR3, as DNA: TGTGCCACCAGTGAGGGTGGGACAGGGCCACCGTATGGCTACACCTTC. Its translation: CATSEGGTGPPYGYTF.

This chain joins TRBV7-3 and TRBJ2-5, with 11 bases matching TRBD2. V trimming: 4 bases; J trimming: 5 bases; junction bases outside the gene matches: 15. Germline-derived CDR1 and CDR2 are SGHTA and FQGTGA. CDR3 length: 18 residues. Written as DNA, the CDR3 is TGTGCCAGCAGCTCTGACGGAACCCTAGCGGGGGGCTCGGAGACCCAGTACTTC. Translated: CASSSDGTLAGGSETQYF.

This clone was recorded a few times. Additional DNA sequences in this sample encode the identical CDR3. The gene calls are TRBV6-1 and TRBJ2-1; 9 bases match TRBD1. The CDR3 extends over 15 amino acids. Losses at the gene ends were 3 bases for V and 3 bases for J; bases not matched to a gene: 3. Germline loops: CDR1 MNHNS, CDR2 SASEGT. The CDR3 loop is CASSEPGQGYNEQFF. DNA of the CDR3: TGTGCCAGCAGTGAGCCGGGACAGGGCTACAATGAGCAGTTCTTC.

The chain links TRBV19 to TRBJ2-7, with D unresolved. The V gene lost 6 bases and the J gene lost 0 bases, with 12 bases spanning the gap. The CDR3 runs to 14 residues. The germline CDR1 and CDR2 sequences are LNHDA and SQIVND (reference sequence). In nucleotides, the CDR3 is TGTGCCAGTAGCGCCCGGTGGAGCTCCTACGAGCAGTACTTC. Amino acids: CASSARWSSYEQYF.

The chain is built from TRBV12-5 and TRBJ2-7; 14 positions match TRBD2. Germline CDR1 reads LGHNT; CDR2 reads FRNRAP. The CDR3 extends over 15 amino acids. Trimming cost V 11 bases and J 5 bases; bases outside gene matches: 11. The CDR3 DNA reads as TGTGCTTCGACACAAAGGACTAGCGGGGGGAACGAGCAGTACTTC. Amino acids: CASTQRTSGGNEQYF.

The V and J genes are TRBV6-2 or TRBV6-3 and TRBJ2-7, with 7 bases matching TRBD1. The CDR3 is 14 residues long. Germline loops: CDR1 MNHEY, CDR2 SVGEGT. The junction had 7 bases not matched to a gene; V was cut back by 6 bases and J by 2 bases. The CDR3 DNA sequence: TGTGCCAGCAGCCGTGACAGGGCCACCTACGAGCAGTACTTC. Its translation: CASSRDRATYEQYF.

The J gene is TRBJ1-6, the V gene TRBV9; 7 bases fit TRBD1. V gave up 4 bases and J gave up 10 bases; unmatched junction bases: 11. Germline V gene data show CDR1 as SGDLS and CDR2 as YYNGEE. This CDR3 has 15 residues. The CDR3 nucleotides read TGTGCCAGCAGCCCCGAGGGGGCCCTAAGGTCACCCCTCCACTTT. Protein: CASSPEGALRSPLHF. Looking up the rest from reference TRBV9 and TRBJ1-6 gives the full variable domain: DSGVTQTPKHLITATGQRVTLRCSPRSGDLSVYWYQQSLDQGLQFLIQYYNGEERAKGNILERFSAQQFPDLHSELNLSSLELGDSALYFCASSPEGALRSPLHFGNGTRLTVT.

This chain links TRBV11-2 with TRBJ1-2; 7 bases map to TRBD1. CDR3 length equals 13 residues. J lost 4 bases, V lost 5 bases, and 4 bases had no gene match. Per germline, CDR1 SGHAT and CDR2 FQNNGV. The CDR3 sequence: CASSTSGGYGYTF. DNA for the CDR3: TGTGCCAGCAGCACTTCAGGGGGCTATGGCTACACCTTC.